Below are 26 T cell receptor beta chains sequenced from a single sample in a study of T cell repertoires in cytomegalovirus infection. One entry per CDR3 protein, called by TCRdb with MiXCR from the reads. This sample yields fewer than 1,000,000 distinct CDR3 sequences, of which about 33% are seen a single time; 13% belongs to the top ten. Their target antigens are unknown. The sequencing used cultured CD8+ T cells from PBMCs, collected from culture after CMV antigen stimulation. All receptors come from a human donor in good health (CMV status not recorded). Some clones in this sample may be carry-over from other donors' samples.

The V and J genes are TRBV7-6 and TRBJ2-2, with D uncertain. The V gene's germline CDR1 is SGHVS and CDR2 FNYEAQ. The CDR3 is 16 amino acids. The germline V and J ends were trimmed by 3 bases and 3 bases, with 14 bases remaining between them. The CDR3 loop reads CASSLVSLVDTGELFF. In DNA form, the CDR3 reads TGTGCCAGCAGCTTGGTTTCTCTCGTGGACACCGGGGAGCTGTTTTTT.

This chain uses TRBV13 with TRBJ2-1; the match to TRBD2 covers 8 bases. CDR3 size: 16 residues. V trimming: 0 bases; J trimming: 3 bases; junction bases outside the gene matches: 4. Germline assignment: CDR1 PRHDT and CDR2 FYEKMQ (reference sequence). CDR3 in DNA: TGTGCCAGCAGCTTAGGTGCGGGGGGTTACTACAATGAGCAGTTCTTC. Translating gives CASSLGAGGYYNEQFF.

This chain connects TRBV19 to TRBJ2-3; D is tentatively TRBD1 or TRBD2 (6 bases each). Germline values: CDR1 LNHDA, CDR2 SQIVND (reference sequence). The CDR3 loop spans 14 amino acids. Trimming took off 8 bases at V and 2 bases at J, with 14 bases between the two ends. The CDR3 bases are TGTGCCAGTTTTGGAGGGGGATTCACAGATACGCAGTATTTT. Translation: CASFGGGFTDTQYF.

The chain uses TRBV19 and TRBJ1-4; TRBD1 might be the D (5 bases). Trimming shortened V by 5 bases and J by 4 bases, and 17 bases separated the two germline ends. CDR3 size: 16 residues. Germline V gene lookup returns CDR1 LNHDA and CDR2 SQIVND (reference sequence). The DNA for the CDR3 is TGTGCCAGTAGTTCACCCCCCGGGACGGTTAATGAAAAACTGTTTTTT. Protein: CASSSPPGTVNEKLFF.

The chain carries TRBV5-6 and TRBJ2-3, with 10 bases aligning to TRBD2. The J segment lost 0 bases and the V segment lost 0 bases, leaving 19 bases of the junction unmatched. Germline V gene data show CDR1 as SGHDT and CDR2 as YYEEEE. The CDR3 consists of 22 residues. The CDR3 DNA is TGTGCCAGCAGCTTGGTCGGGGCGGCTAGCGGGGGCCCTCCTGCAAGCACAGATACGCAGTATTTT. Translating gives CASSLVGAASGGPPASTDTQYF. The whole variable domain, remainder taken from reference TRBV5-6 and TRBJ2-3, is DAGVTQSPTHLIKTRGQQVTLRCSPKSGHDTVSWYQQALGQGPQFIFQYYEEEERQRGNFPDRFSGHQFPNYSSELNVNALLLGDSALYLCASSLVGAASGGPPASTDTQYFGPGTRLTVL.

This clonotype was detected a few times. This chain uses TRBV7-9 with TRBJ2-1; D is tentatively TRBD1 or TRBD2 (6 bases each). Trimming stripped 7 bases from V and 8 bases from J, with 12 bases between. CDR3 length equals 12 residues. The germline V gene encodes CDR1 SEHNR and CDR2 FQNEAQ (reference sequence). The CDR3 here is CASTLRGDEQFF. The CDR3 DNA reads as TGTGCCAGCACCCTTAGGGGGGATGAGCAGTTCTTC. The complete variable domain, with remaining parts taken from reference TRBV7-9 and TRBJ2-1, reads DTGVSQNPRHKITKRGQNVTFRCDPISEHNRLYWYRQTLGQGPEFLTYFQNEAQLEKSRLLSDRFSAERPKGSFSTLEIQRTEQGDSAMYLCASTLRGDEQFFGPGTRLTVL.

This clonotype appeared a few times. The rearrangement joins TRBV7-3 to TRBJ1-1, with TRBD1 matching over 9 bases. Germline assignment: CDR1 SGHTA and CDR2 FQGTGA. This CDR3 comprises 17 residues. V shed 5 bases and J 2 bases; nucleotides not matched to a gene: 12. CDR3 sequence reads: CASSPGTGINSNTEAFF. The CDR3 nucleotides are TGTGCCAGCAGCCCTGGGACAGGGATTAATTCAAACACTGAAGCTTTCTTT.

In its sample, this clonotype was seen a few times. The V gene is TRBV5-1, the J gene TRBJ2-1, with a tentative D call TRBD1 (6 bases). Germline V gene data show CDR1 as SGHRS and CDR2 as YFSETQ. V dropped 3 bases and J dropped 15 bases, with 13 bases sitting between them. The CDR3 runs to 11 residues. This chain's CDR3 is CASSWGLERFF. The CDR3 DNA reads as TGCGCCAGCAGCTGGGGGCTGGAGAGGTTCTTC.

V and J are TRBV19 and TRBJ2-6; maybe TRBD1 (5 bases). CDR1 and CDR2 from the germline V gene are LNHDA and SQIVND (reference sequence). V was cut by 2 bases and J by 1 base, with 6 bases left in between. The CDR3 consists of 15 residues. The CDR3 reads CASSIQGSGANVLTF. The CDR3 nucleotides read TGTGCCAGTAGTATACAGGGTTCTGGGGCCAACGTCCTGACTTTC.

The chain joins TRBV27 to TRBJ2-1; D might be TRBD2 (6 bases). V was pared by 7 bases and J by 2 bases, with 12 bases between. The CDR3 contains 14 residues. The germline CDR1 and CDR2 sequences are MNHEY and SMNVEV (reference sequence). CDR3 bases: TGTGCCAGCACCCTTAGCGGACCCTACAATGAGCAGTTCTTC. It translates to CASTLSGPYNEQFF.

This clonotype was seen a handful of times. V usage is TRBV6-5 and J usage is TRBJ2-1; a possible D gene is TRBD2 (6 bases). Germline-derived CDR1 and CDR2 are MNHEY and SVGAGI. Trimming took off 8 bases at V and 4 bases at J, with 12 bases between the two ends. The CDR3 totals 13 residues. CDR3 sequence: CASGTVRYNEQFF. CDR3 sequence (DNA): TGTGCCAGCGGGACTGTCCGTTACAATGAGCAGTTCTTC.

This rearrangement joins TRBV7-9 to TRBJ2-7; 7 bases fit TRBD2. Germline CDR1 SEHNR, CDR2 FQNEAQ (reference sequence). CDR3 length: 15 amino acids. Unmatched junction bases numbered 11, after V lost 5 bases and J lost 4 bases. CDR3 DNA sequence: TGTGCCAGCAGCCAGGTTGCGGGGGTTATTTACGAGCAGTACTTC. It is translated as CASSQVAGVIYEQYF. The whole variable domain, remainder taken from reference TRBV7-9 and TRBJ2-7, is DTGVSQNPRHKITKRGQNVTFRCDPISEHNRLYWYRQTLGQGPEFLTYFQNEAQLEKSRLLSDRFSAERPKGSFSTLEIQRTEQGDSAMYLCASSQVAGVIYEQYFGPGTRLTVT.

V usage is TRBV7-9 and J usage is TRBJ1-2; TRBD1 might be the D (6 bases). The CDR3 is 13 residues long. Trimming left V 1 base short and J 6 bases short, with 9 bases between. Germline loops: CDR1 SEHNR, CDR2 FQNEAQ (reference sequence). CDR3 region: CASSLGDKDGYTF. CDR3 bases: TGTGCCAGCAGCTTAGGGGACAAGGATGGCTACACCTTC. The complete variable domain, with remaining parts taken from reference TRBV7-9 and TRBJ1-2, reads DTGVSQNPRHKITKRGQNVTFRCDPISEHNRLYWYRQTLGQGPEFLTYFQNEAQLEKSRLLSDRFSAERPKGSFSTLEIQRTEQGDSAMYLCASSLGDKDGYTFGSGTRLTVV.

The rearrangement uses TRBV20-1 and TRBJ2-7; 8 positions agree with TRBD1. Germline loops: CDR1 DFQATT, CDR2 SNEGSKA (reference sequence). This CDR3 is built from 13 residues. V lost 6 bases, J lost 5 bases, and 9 bases stayed unmatched. CDR3 nucleotide sequence: TGCAGTGCCATGGGACAGGCCGTAGACGAGCAGTACTTC. Protein product: CSAMGQAVDEQYF.

This clonotype was detected a few times. V gene TRBV4-3 combines with J gene TRBJ1-5; a weak D match, TRBD1 (5 bases). This CDR3 comprises 16 residues. The ends were cut back, 3 bases at V and 2 bases at J, with 14 bases in the middle. Looked up from germline, CDR1 is LGHNA and CDR2 is YSLEER. CDR3 sequence (DNA): TGCGCCAGCAGCCACCACTGGGGGTCGGGCAATCAGCCCCAGCATTTT. The encoded protein is CASSHHWGSGNQPQHF.

The J gene is TRBJ1-2, the V gene TRBV13, with 10 bases fitting TRBD1. With 7 bases clipped from V and 8 bases from J, the junction kept 7 bases outside the gene matches. CDR1 and CDR2 from the germline V gene are PRHDT and FYEKMQ (reference sequence). CDR3 length equals 13 residues. Written as DNA, the CDR3 is TGTGCCAGCACCGTGGACAGGGGGGGCGGCTACACCTTC. This gives the protein CASTVDRGGGYTF. Full variable domain (rest looked up from reference TRBV13 and TRBJ1-2): AAGVIQSPRHLIKEKRETATLKCYPIPRHDTVYWYQQGPGQDPQFLISFYEKMQSDKGSIPDRFSAQQFSDYHSELNMSSLELGDSALYFCASTVDRGGGYTFGSGTRLTVV.

The rearrangement uses TRBV27 and TRBJ2-1; TRBD1 matches 9 bases. The CDR3 extends over 15 amino acids. With 4 bases clipped from V and 8 bases from J, the junction kept 9 bases outside the gene matches. CDR1 is MNHEY, CDR2 SMNVEV, per germline (reference sequence). CDR3 region: CASSSLTGGEDEQFF. The CDR3 DNA is TGTGCCAGCAGTTCCCTGACAGGGGGAGAGGATGAGCAGTTCTTC.

The chain is built from TRBV28 and TRBJ1-4; D not certain. Trimming took 10 bases from V and 0 from J, leaving 12 bases between them. The CDR3 runs to 14 residues. CDR1 MDHEN and CDR2 SYDVKM come from the germline V gene. The CDR3, as DNA: TGTGCCATCCTCGACCGAACAACTAATGAAAAACTGTTTTTT. Residues: CAILDRTTNEKLFF.

This clonotype was detected ten times or more. The chain recombines TRBV7-2 with TRBJ2-3; TRBD2 aligns across 10 bases. CDR1 is SGHTA, CDR2 FQGNSA, per germline. Unmatched junction bases numbered 17, after V lost 6 bases and J lost 2 bases. This CDR3 contains 19 residues. The CDR3 sequence is CASSLRLAGTVPFTDTQYF. For the CDR3, the DNA is TGTGCCAGCAGTTTAAGACTAGCGGGCACCGTTCCTTTCACAGATACGCAGTATTTT.

The rearrangement links TRBV28 to TRBJ1-5, with 8 positions matching TRBD1. The CDR3 runs 16 residues. V was clipped by 5 bases and J by 0 bases; unmatched bases: 6. The germline gives CDR1 MDHEN, CDR2 SYDVKM. The CDR3 coding sequence is TGTGCCAGCAGTCCCTGGACAGGGAGTAGCAATCAGCCCCAGCATTTT. This gives the protein CASSPWTGSSNQPQHF.

This chain uses TRBV5-1 with TRBJ1-5; the D is unclear. V lost 1 base and J lost 3, with 5 bases in between. The germline gives CDR1 SGHRS, CDR2 YFSETQ. This CDR3 comprises 13 residues. CDR3 sequence reads: CASSLWINQPQHF. For the CDR3, the DNA is TGCGCCAGCAGCTTGTGGATCAATCAGCCCCAGCATTTT.

This clonotype appeared a few times. The gene calls are TRBV20-1 and TRBJ2-7; D call uncertain. From germline, CDR1 is DFQATT and CDR2 SNEGSKA (reference sequence). The CDR3 is 14 residues long. The V end lost 0 bases, the J end lost 0 bases, and 9 bases lay between the germline ends. The CDR3 spells CSARDRLSSYEQYV. CDR3 nucleotides: TGCAGTGCTAGAGATCGACTGAGCTCCTACGAGCAGTACGTC.

This clonotype was picked up a small number of times. The chain uses TRBV13 and TRBJ2-7; maybe TRBD1 (6 bases). Trimming removed 11 bases at V and 2 bases at J, with 19 bases between. Germline V gene sequence: CDR1 PRHDT, CDR2 FYEKMQ (reference sequence). CDR3 length: 14 residues. The CDR3 bases are TGTGCCGGGTGCGGACAGAGCTTTACCTACGAGCAGTACGTC. Its protein is CAGCGQSFTYEQYV.

The V and J genes are TRBV2 and TRBJ1-6; D is unclear. This CDR3 is 12 amino acids long. V was trimmed by 6 bases and J by 10 bases, leaving 10 bases between them. Germline V gene lookup returns CDR1 SNHLY and CDR2 FYNNEI. CDR3 DNA: TGTGCCAGCAGGGGAATTGGATCACCCCTCCACTTT. Its translation: CASRGIGSPLHF.

The J gene is TRBJ2-7, the V gene TRBV19; 7 nucleotides align to TRBD2. CDR3 length equals 13 residues. Germline-derived CDR1 and CDR2 are LNHDA and SQIVND (reference sequence). The trim removed 6 bases at V and 3 bases at J, leaving 5 bases unmatched. The CDR3 here is CASSAAGVYEQYF. The CDR3 region has the DNA TGTGCCAGTAGCGCGGCGGGGGTCTACGAGCAGTACTTC.

The chain couples TRBV5-8 to TRBJ1-2; D might be TRBD1 (5 bases). Trimming cost V 0 bases and J 4 bases, with 16 bases left between them. The CDR3 spans 16 residues. Germline values: CDR1 SGHTS, CDR2 YDEGEE. The CDR3 is CASSLAGLGDLYGYTF. The CDR3 nucleotides read TGTGCCAGCAGCTTGGCCGGTTTGGGGGACCTCTATGGCTACACCTTC. Full variable domain (missing parts from reference TRBV5-8 and TRBJ1-2): EAGVTQSPTHLIKTRGQQATLRCSPISGHTSVYWYQQALGLGLQFLLWYDEGEERNRGNFPPRFSGRQFPNYSSELNVNALELEDSALYLCASSLAGLGDLYGYTFGSGTRLTVV.